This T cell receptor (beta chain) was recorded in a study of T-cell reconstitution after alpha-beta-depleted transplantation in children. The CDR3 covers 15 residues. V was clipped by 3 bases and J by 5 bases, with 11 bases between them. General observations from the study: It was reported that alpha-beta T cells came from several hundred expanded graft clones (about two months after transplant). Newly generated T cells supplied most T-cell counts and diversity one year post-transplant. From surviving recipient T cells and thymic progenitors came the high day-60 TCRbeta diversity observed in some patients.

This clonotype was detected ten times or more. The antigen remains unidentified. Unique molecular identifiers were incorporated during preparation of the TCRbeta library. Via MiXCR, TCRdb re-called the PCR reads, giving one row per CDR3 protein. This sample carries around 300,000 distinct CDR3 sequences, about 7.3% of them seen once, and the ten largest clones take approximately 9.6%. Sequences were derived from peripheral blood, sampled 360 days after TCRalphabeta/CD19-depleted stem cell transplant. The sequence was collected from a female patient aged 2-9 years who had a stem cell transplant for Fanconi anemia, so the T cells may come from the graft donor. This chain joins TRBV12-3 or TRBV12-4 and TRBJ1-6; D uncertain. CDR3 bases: TGTGCCAGCAGTTTCGGGCCGGCCAATAATTCACCCCTCCACTTT. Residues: CASSFGPANNSPLHF.